The next 25 T cell receptor beta chains were all read from a single sample in a study of T cells after posttransplantation cyclophosphamide. Some clones are missing from TCRdb's copy, which holds only in-frame ones; the method was immunoSEQ multiplex PCR. The sample holds about 6,000 clones, 95% to 98% seen once. The sequencing input was memory CD4+ T cells sorted from PBMCs. The receptors come from a man aged 40-55 years in good health, CMV-negative, and a related stem cell transplant donor.

The chain uses TRBV6-6 and TRBJ1-5; tentatively, D is TRBD1 (5 bases). The germline CDR1 and CDR2 sequences are MNHNY and SVGAGI (reference sequence). The germline V and J ends were trimmed by 6 bases and 7 bases, with 22 bases remaining between them. The CDR3 has 16 residues. CDR3 in DNA: TGTGCCAGCAGCAAAGGACGGGGGGGTACCGGGCAGCCCCAGCATTTT. This translates into CASSKGRGGTGQPQHF.

The chain couples TRBV5-1 to TRBJ2-7, with 8 bases aligning to TRBD2. V lost 4 bases to trimming and J lost 4 bases; unmatched junction nucleotides: 7. The CDR3 runs to 14 residues. In germline, CDR1 is SGHRS, CDR2 YFSETQ. The DNA of the CDR3 is TGCGCCAGCAGCGCCGGGAGGGTCGAGTACGAGCAGTACTTC. Protein: CASSAGRVEYEQYF.

The V call is TRBV5-6, the J call TRBJ2-7; D not certain. This CDR3 contains 15 residues. Deletions cut 0 bases from V and 2 bases from J, with 12 bases between. The germline CDR1 and CDR2 sequences are SGHDT and YYEEEE. CDR3 sequence reads: CASSLGPTGAYEQYF. The CDR3 region has the DNA TGTGCCAGCAGCTTGGGGCCGACGGGTGCCTACGAGCAGTACTTC.

This rearrangement joins TRBV5-1 to TRBJ2-1; TRBD2 matches 9 bases. The length of the CDR3 is 17 residues. The V and J ends lost 0 bases and 3 bases, in that order; junction bases with no gene match: 7. CDR1 SGHRS and CDR2 YFSETQ come from the germline V gene. The CDR3 nucleotides read TGCGCCAGCAGCTTGGCCAGAGGCGGGAGGGGCTACAATGAGCAGTTCTTC. Translation: CASSLARGGRGYNEQFF. Drawing the rest from reference TRBV5-1 and TRBJ2-1, the complete variable domain is KAGVTQTPRYLIKTRGQQVTLSCSPISGHRSVSWYQQTPGQGLQFLFEYFSETQRNKGNFPGRFSGRQFSNSRSEMNVSTLELGDSALYLCASSLARGGRGYNEQFFGPGTRLTVL.

The V and J genes are TRBV5-1 and TRBJ2-3, with TRBD1 identical over 12 bases. This CDR3 spans 19 amino acids. Germline V lookup: CDR1 SGHRS, CDR2 YFSETQ. V lost 4 bases, J lost 1 base, and 13 bases stayed unmatched. This CDR3 reads CASSAPGQGADDGTDTQYF. The CDR3, as DNA: TGCGCCAGCAGCGCTCCGGGACAGGGGGCAGATGATGGCACAGATACGCAGTATTTT.

The V and J genes are TRBV27 and TRBJ2-3, with 11 bases fitting TRBD2. V trimming: 5 bases; J trimming: 3 bases; junction bases outside the gene matches: 13. Germline CDR1 reads MNHEY; CDR2 reads SMNVEV (reference sequence). This CDR3 spans 18 amino acids. CDR3 in amino acids: CASSHSSPGLAATDTQYF. In DNA form, the CDR3 reads TGTGCCAGCAGTCACTCAAGCCCGGGACTAGCGGCTACAGATACGCAGTATTTT.

CDR3 in amino acids: CASSRIGTGVTSPYGYTF. The CDR3 nucleotides read TGTGCCAGCAGCCGTATCGGGACAGGGGTGACCTCACCTTATGGCTACACCTTC. This rearrangement joins TRBV14 to TRBJ1-2, with 10 bases matching TRBD1. J was trimmed by 5 bases and V by 4 bases; bases with no gene match: 16. The length of the CDR3 is 18 residues. Germline loops: CDR1 SGHDN, CDR2 FVKESK.

The J gene is TRBJ2-3, the V gene TRBV7-9; possible D gene TRBD1, 6 bases. CDR3 size: 16 residues. Germline V CDR1 and CDR2: SEHNR, FQNEAQ (reference sequence). V shed 1 base and J shed 0 bases, with 11 bases lying between them. The CDR3 bases are TGTGCCAGCAGCTTAGTGGTGGACAGAAGCACAGATACGCAGTATTTT. Its translation: CASSLVVDRSTDTQYF.

The gene calls are TRBV27 and TRBJ2-5; 7 bases agree with TRBD2. Germline assignment: CDR1 MNHEY and CDR2 SMNVEV (reference sequence). Trimming took 9 bases from V and 2 from J; bases not matched to a gene: 18. The length of the CDR3 is 17 residues. The DNA of the CDR3 is TGTGCCAGACGTCTCTATCAGCGGGCTAGCGGTCAAGAGACCCAGTACTTC. Amino acids: CARRLYQRASGQETQYF.

The genes are TRBV10-2 and TRBJ2-1, with D unclear. Deletions cut 0 bases from V and 5 bases from J, with 14 bases between. The CDR3 covers 16 residues. Germline CDR1 and CDR2: WSHSY and SAAADI. CDR3 sequence reads: CASSESNLGGDNEQFF. The CDR3 nucleotides read TGCGCCAGCAGTGAGTCGAACCTAGGTGGTGACAATGAGCAGTTCTTC.

This clone was detected only once. The chain links TRBV5-6 to TRBJ2-3; 9 positions match TRBD1. Germline V CDR1 and CDR2: SGHDT, YYEEEE. The CDR3 sequence is 16 residues long. The trim removed 4 bases at V and 2 bases at J, leaving 8 bases unmatched. The CDR3 is CASSTGQGRITDTQYF. DNA for the CDR3: TGTGCCAGCAGCACCGGACAGGGGCGGATCACAGATACGCAGTATTTT.

The chain links TRBV18 to TRBJ1-1; 8 bases fit TRBD1. The germline gives CDR1 KGHSH, CDR2 LQKENI. The junction had 4 bases not matched to a gene; V was cut back by 3 bases and J by 1 base. The CDR3 has 15 residues. This CDR3 is CASSPWTGKNTEAFF. The CDR3 DNA sequence: TGTGCCAGCTCACCCTGGACAGGGAAGAACACTGAAGCTTTCTTT.

CDR3: CSVGPGTGDFLTYEQYF. The CDR3 coding sequence is TGCAGCGTGGGTCCCGGGACAGGCGACTTTCTTACCTACGAGCAGTACTTC. The V gene is TRBV29-1, the J gene TRBJ2-7; 8 bases line up with TRBD1. Germline trimming cut 6 bases from V and 2 bases from J; bases unmatched to any gene: 18. The CDR3 consists of 17 residues. Germline V gene lookup returns CDR1 SQVTM and CDR2 ANQGSEA.

The J gene is TRBJ2-2, the V gene TRBV5-8, with 16 bases identical to TRBD2. CDR1 SGHTS and CDR2 YDEGEE come from the germline V gene. The CDR3 is 19 residues long. The J segment lost 4 bases and the V segment lost 4 bases, leaving 10 bases of the junction unmatched. The CDR3 DNA reads TGTGCCAGCAGCAGGCCGGGACTAGCGGGAGGGCCAGCCACCGGGGAGCTGTTTTTT. Protein product: CASSRPGLAGGPATGELFF.

This clone was counted a single time. The chain has TRBV4-2 and TRBJ2-3, with 11 bases matching TRBD2. Germline CDR1 LGHNA, CDR2 YNFKEQ. CDR3 length: 19 amino acids. Trimming took 4 bases from V and 0 from J; bases not matched to a gene: 12. The CDR3 loop reads CASSLTTSGAAGSTDTQYF. The CDR3 DNA reads TGTGCCAGCAGCCTCACGACTAGCGGGGCCGCGGGAAGCACAGATACGCAGTATTTT.

This chain uses TRBV7-9 with TRBJ1-1; 9 bases fit TRBD1. This CDR3 is 17 amino acids long. V shed 0 bases and J 0 bases; nucleotides not matched to a gene: 5. Germline-derived CDR1 and CDR2 are SEHNR and FQNEAQ (reference sequence). The CDR3 here is CASSLAPGQGLNTEAFF. As DNA, the CDR3 is TGTGCCAGCAGCTTAGCACCGGGACAGGGCTTGAACACTGAAGCTTTCTTT.

CDR3 in amino acids: CASSEIGATGELFF. The CDR3 DNA reads TGTGCCAGCAGTGAAATTGGGGCAACCGGGGAGCTGTTTTTT. The chain employs TRBV6-1 and TRBJ2-2, with D maybe TRBD1 (5 bases). The length of the CDR3 is 14 residues. V gave up 2 bases and J gave up 5 bases, with 9 bases separating them. Germline-derived CDR1 and CDR2 are MNHNS and SASEGT.

Points on this clone: One end of the junction varies from germline; a read error may be responsible. The chain joins TRBV29-1 to TRBJ2-5; D gene ambiguous. CDR1 is SQVTM, CDR2 ANQGSEA, per germline. The CDR3 sequence is 12 residues long. The CDR3 spells CSAETRRETQYF. The CDR3 bases are TGCAGCGCTGAAACGAGGCGGGAGACCCAGTACTTC.

The gene calls are TRBV2 and TRBJ2-7; no definite D call. V lost 4 bases to trimming and J lost 6 bases, with 16 bases between them. This CDR3 is 14 amino acids long. In germline, CDR1 is SNHLY, CDR2 FYNNEI. The CDR3 DNA follows: TGTGCCAGCAGTGTCTCTCCTGAGCTCCCCGAGCAGTACTTC. This sequence encodes CASSVSPELPEQYF.

The gene calls are TRBV7-9 and TRBJ2-7; no clear D gene. The CDR3 sequence is 17 residues long. Germline lookup yields CDR1 SEHNR and CDR2 FQNEAQ (reference sequence). V lost 4 bases and J 2 bases, leaving 21 bases between the germline ends. The CDR3 reads CASSSPGSQKRPYEQYF. CDR3 in DNA: TGTGCCAGCAGCTCCCCCGGCAGCCAGAAGAGGCCCTACGAGCAGTACTTC.

This rearrangement joins TRBV11-2 to TRBJ2-1; 16 nucleotides match TRBD2. V lost 5 bases to trimming and J lost 7 bases; unmatched junction nucleotides: 5. The CDR3 runs to 16 residues. Germline V gene lookup returns CDR1 SGHAT and CDR2 FQNNGV. The CDR3 region has the DNA TGTGCCAGCAGCCAAGCGGGACTAGCGGGAGGGAATGAGCAGTTCTTC. It specifies CASSQAGLAGGNEQFF.

The chain is built from TRBV5-1 and TRBJ1-1; D is unclear. Trimming cost V 0 bases and J 4 bases, with 13 bases left between them. CDR1 and CDR2 (germline): SGHRS, YFSETQ. CDR3 length: 15 residues. The CDR3 sequence: CASSLGTGRITEAFF. The CDR3, as DNA: TGCGCCAGCAGCTTGGGTACGGGTCGGATCACTGAAGCTTTCTTT.

The chain links TRBV4-2 to TRBJ2-1; 8 positions agree with TRBD2. Germline CDR1 reads LGHNA; CDR2 reads YNFKEQ. V shed 4 bases, J shed 6 bases, and the junction held 5 bases outside the gene matches. The CDR3 consists of 14 residues. Written as DNA, the CDR3 is TGTGCCAGCAGCCTAACTAGCGGAGTCAATGAGCAGTTCTTC. As protein: CASSLTSGVNEQFF.

The chain carries TRBV2 and TRBJ2-6; 8 bases agree with TRBD1. The germline gives CDR1 SNHLY, CDR2 FYNNEI. The CDR3 loop spans 16 amino acids. V trimming: 8 bases; J trimming: 0 bases; junction bases outside the gene matches: 6. CDR3 amino acids: CASSRDRTSGANVLTF. DNA of the CDR3: TGTGCCAGCTCCCGGGACAGGACCTCTGGGGCCAACGTCCTGACTTTC.

The chain combines TRBV11-1 with TRBJ2-3; D is unclear. This CDR3 comprises 16 residues. Germline-derived CDR1 and CDR2 are SGHAT and FQDESV (reference sequence). Trimming took 1 base from V and 1 from J, leaving 12 bases between them. The CDR3 spells CASSLERLPGTDTQYF. The CDR3 coding sequence is TGTGCCAGCAGCTTAGAGAGGTTACCCGGCACAGATACGCAGTATTTT.